This TCR beta chain was identified during a study of T cell responses to AZD1222 COVID-19 vaccine. Germline trimming cut 0 bases from V and 2 bases from J; bases unmatched to any gene: 4. The CDR3 extends over 16 amino acids. Germline values: CDR1 SGHNT, CDR2 YYREEE (reference sequence). The assay was immunoSEQ multiplex PCR, and TCRdb's table has in-frame clones only and misses some. Among some 42,000 clones listed, roughly 88% were seen once. The rearrangement links TRBV5-4 to TRBJ2-7, with TRBD2 identical over 11 bases. The sample here was peripheral blood, taken 28 days after the second AZD1222 dose. This clonotype originated in an adult who received the AZD1222 COVID-19 vaccine. Here the CDR3 DNA reads TGTGCCAGCAGCTTGGCTAGCGGGGGGCTACCCTACGAGCAGTACTTC. Translation: CASSLASGGLPYEQYF.